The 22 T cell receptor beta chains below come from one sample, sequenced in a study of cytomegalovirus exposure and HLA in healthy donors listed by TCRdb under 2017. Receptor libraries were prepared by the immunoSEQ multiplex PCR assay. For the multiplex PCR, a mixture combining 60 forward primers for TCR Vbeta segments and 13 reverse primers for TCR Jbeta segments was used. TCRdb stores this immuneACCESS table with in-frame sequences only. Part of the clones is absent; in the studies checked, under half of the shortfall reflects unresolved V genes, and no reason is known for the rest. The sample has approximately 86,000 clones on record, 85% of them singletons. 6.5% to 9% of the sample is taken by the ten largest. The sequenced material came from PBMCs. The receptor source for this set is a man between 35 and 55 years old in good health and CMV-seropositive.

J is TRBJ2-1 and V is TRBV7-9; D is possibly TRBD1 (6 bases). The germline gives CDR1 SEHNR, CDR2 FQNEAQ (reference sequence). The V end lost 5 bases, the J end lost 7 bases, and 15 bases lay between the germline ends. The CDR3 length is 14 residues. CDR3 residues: CASSPAGTPNEQFF. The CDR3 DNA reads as TGTGCCAGCAGCCCAGCCGGGACACCTAATGAGCAGTTCTTC.

CDR3 sequence (DNA): TGTGCCAGTAGTATACTCAGACAGGACCTTCACACAGATACGCAGTATTTT. Its protein product is CASSILRQDLHTDTQYF. This chain links TRBV19 with TRBJ2-3; D possibly corresponds to TRBD1 (6 bases). The CDR3 runs 17 residues. Germline V gives CDR1 LNHDA, CDR2 SQIVND (reference sequence). V gave up 2 bases and J gave up 2 bases, with 17 bases separating them.

CDR3 region: CASSLTGVTEAFF. Here the CDR3 DNA reads TGTGCCAGCAGCCTAACAGGGGTCACTGAAGCTTTCTTT. V and J are TRBV6-4 and TRBJ1-1; the match to TRBD1 covers 7 bases. The CDR3 contains 13 residues. CDR1 and CDR2 from the germline V gene are MRHNA and SNTAGT. V trimming: 6 bases; J trimming: 4 bases; junction bases outside the gene matches: 5.

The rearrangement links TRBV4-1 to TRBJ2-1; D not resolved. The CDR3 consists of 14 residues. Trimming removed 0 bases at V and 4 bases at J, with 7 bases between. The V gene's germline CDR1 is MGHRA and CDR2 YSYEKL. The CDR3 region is CASSQDEEYNEQFF. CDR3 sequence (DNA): TGCGCCAGCAGCCAAGACGAGGAGTACAATGAGCAGTTCTTC.

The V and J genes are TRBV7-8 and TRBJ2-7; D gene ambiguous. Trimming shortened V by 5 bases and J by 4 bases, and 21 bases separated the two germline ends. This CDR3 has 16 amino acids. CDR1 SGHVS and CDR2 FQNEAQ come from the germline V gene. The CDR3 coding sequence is TGTGCCAGCAGCGCCACCCCCTCAACTACGGCATACGAGCAGTACTTC. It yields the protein CASSATPSTTAYEQYF. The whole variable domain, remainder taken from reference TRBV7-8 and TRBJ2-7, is GAGVSQSPRYKVAKRGQDVALRCDPISGHVSLFWYQQALGQGPEFLTYFQNEAQLDKSGLPSDRFFAERPEGSVSTLKIQRTQQEDSAVYLCASSATPSTTAYEQYFGPGTRLTVT.

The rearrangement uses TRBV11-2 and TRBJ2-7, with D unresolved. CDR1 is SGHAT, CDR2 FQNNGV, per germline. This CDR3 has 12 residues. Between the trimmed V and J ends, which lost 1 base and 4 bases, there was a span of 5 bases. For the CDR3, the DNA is TGTGCCAGCAGCTTAGCCGGTTACGAGCAGTACTTC. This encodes CASSLAGYEQYF.

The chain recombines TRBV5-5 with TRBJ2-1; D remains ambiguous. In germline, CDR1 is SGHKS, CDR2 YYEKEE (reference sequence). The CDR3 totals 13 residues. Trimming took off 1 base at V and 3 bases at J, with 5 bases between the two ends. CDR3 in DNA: TGTGCCAGCAGCTTGAGCTACTACAATGAGCAGTTCTTC. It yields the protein CASSLSYYNEQFF. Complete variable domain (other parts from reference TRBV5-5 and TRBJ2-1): DAGVTQSPTHLIKTRGQQVTLRCSPISGHKSVSWYQQVLGQGPQFIFQYYEKEERGRGNFPDRFSARQFPNYSSELNVNALLLGDSALYLCASSLSYYNEQFFGPGTRLTVL.

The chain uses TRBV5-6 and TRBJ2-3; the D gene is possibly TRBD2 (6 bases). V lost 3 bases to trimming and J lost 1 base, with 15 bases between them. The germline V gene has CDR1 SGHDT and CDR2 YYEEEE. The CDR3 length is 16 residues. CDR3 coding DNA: TGTGCCAGCAGCTCGGCCCGGGACTGGGGCACAGATACGCAGTATTTT. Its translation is CASSSARDWGTDTQYF.

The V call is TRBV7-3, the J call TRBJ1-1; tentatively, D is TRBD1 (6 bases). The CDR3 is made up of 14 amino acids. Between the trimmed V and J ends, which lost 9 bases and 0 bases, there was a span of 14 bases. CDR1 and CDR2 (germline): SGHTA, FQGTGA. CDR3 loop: CASRGGPMNTEAFF. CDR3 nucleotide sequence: TGTGCCAGTAGGGGGGGCCCGATGAACACTGAAGCTTTCTTT. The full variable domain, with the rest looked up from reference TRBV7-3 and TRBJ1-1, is GAGVSQTPSNKVTEKGKYVELRCDPISGHTALYWYRQSLGQGPEFLIYFQGTGAADDSGLPNDRFFAVRPEGSVSTLKIQRTERGDSAVYLCASRGGPMNTEAFFGQGTRLTVV.

CDR3 residues: CASSFLAGGPDEQYF. The CDR3 nucleotides are TGCGCCAGCAGCTTTCTAGCGGGAGGGCCTGACGAGCAGTACTTC. The chain combines TRBV5-1 with TRBJ2-7, with TRBD2 identical over 12 bases. V lost 2 bases and J lost 5; bases outside the gene matches: 5. The CDR3 sequence is 15 residues long. CDR1 SGHRS and CDR2 YFSETQ come from the germline V gene.

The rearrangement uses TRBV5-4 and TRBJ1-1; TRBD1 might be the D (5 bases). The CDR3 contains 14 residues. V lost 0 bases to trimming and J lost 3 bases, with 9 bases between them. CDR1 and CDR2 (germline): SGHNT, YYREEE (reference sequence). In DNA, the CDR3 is TGTGCCAGCAGCTTGGCCGGGGGAGACACTGAAGCTTTCTTT. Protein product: CASSLAGGDTEAFF.

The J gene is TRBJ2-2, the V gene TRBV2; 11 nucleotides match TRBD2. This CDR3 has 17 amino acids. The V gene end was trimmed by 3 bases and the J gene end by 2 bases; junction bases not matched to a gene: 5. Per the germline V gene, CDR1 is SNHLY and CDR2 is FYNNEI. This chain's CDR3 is CASSDFRLAGNTGELFF. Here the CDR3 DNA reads TGTGCCAGCAGTGACTTTAGACTAGCGGGAAACACCGGGGAGCTGTTTTTT.

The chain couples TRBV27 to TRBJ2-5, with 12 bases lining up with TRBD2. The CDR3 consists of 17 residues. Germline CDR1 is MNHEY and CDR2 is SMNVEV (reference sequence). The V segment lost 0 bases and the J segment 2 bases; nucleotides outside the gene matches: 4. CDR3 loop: CASSLSTSGRLQETQYF. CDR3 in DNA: TGTGCCAGCAGTTTATCGACTAGCGGGAGATTACAAGAGACCCAGTACTTC.

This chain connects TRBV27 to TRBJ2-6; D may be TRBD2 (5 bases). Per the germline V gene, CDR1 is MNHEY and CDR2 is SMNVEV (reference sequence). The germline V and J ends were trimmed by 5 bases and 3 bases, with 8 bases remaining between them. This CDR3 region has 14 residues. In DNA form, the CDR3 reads TGTGCCAGCAGTCCGGACTTTGGGGCCAACGTCCTGACTTTC. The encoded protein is CASSPDFGANVLTF.

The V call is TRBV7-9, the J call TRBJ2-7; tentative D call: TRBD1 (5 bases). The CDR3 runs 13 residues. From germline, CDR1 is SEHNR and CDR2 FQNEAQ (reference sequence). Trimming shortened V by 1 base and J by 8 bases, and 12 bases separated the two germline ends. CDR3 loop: CASSLDRSIKQYF. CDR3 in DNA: TGTGCCAGCAGCTTAGACAGGTCTATAAAGCAGTACTTC.

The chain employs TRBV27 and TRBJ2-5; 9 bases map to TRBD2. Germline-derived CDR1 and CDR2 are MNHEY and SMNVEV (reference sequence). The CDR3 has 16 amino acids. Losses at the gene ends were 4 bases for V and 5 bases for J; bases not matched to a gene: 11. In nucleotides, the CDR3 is TGTGCCAGCAGTTGGGGCGGGAGGGGGCGCTGGGAGACCCAGTACTTC. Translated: CASSWGGRGRWETQYF.

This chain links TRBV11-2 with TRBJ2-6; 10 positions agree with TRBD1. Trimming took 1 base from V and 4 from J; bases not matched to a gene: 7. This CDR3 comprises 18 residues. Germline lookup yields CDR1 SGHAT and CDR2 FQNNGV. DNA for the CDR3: TGTGCCAGCAGCTTAGGGGGACAGGGGAGATCAGGGGCCAACGTCCTGACTTTC. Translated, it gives CASSLGGQGRSGANVLTF.

CDR3 in amino acids: CASSLPPTGSEQYF. Here the CDR3 DNA reads TGTGCCAGTAGCCTTCCGCCGACAGGGAGCGAGCAGTACTTC. The chain couples TRBV19 to TRBJ2-7, with TRBD1 matching 7 bases. This CDR3 has 14 amino acids. Trimming at V came to 6 bases and at J to 6 bases, leaving 11 bases not matched to a gene. CDR1 and CDR2 (germline): LNHDA, SQIVND (reference sequence).

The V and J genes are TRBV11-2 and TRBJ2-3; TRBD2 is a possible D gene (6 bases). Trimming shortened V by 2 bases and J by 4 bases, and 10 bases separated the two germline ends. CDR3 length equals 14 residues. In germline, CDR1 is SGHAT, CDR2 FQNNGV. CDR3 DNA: TGTGCCAGCAGCTTATGGGGGGAACCAGATACGCAGTATTTT. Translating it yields CASSLWGEPDTQYF.

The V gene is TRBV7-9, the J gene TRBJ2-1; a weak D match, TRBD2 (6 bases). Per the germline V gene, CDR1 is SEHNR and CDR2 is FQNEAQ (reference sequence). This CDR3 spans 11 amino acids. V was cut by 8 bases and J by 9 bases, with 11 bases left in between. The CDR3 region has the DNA TGTGCCAGCCGGGCGGAGGGTGAGCAGTTCTTC. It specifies CASRAEGEQFF.

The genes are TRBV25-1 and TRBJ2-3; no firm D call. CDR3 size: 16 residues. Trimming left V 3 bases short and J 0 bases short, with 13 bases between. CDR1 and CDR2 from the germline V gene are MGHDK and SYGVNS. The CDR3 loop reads CASSDWHTSSTDTQYF. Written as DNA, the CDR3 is TGTGCCAGCAGTGATTGGCACACCTCGAGCACAGATACGCAGTATTTT.

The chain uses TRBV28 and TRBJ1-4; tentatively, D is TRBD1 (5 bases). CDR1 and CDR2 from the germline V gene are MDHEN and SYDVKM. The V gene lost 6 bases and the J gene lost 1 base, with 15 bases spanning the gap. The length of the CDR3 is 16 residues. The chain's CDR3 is CASRIEPGGTNEKLFF. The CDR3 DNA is TGTGCCAGCAGAATAGAGCCCGGGGGAACTAATGAAAAACTGTTTTTT.